Listed here are 6 T cell receptor beta chains from one sample, sequenced in a study of CD8+ T cells in alopecia areata. This sample's treatment: oral pan-JAK inhibitor, 5-10 mg twice daily. Following RNA extraction, reverse transcription yielded cDNA that acted as the sequencing template. Clones were read by immunoSEQ multiplex PCR, and TCRdb kept only the in-frame ones, dropping some. This sample has more than 150,000 clones; approximately 49% occur once, and the top ten carry over 9%. The sample here was CD8+ T cells sorted from blood, taken at approximately week 52, from a patient treated with tofacitinib. Every receptor here comes from a human donor with alopecia areata.

This clone was counted a few times. The genes are TRBV5-1 and TRBJ2-7, with a possible D match to TRBD1 (6 bases). With 0 bases removed from V and 0 bases from J, the gap between germline ends came to 10 bases. CDR3 length: 15 amino acids. From germline, CDR1 is SGHRS and CDR2 YFSETQ. The CDR3 DNA is TGCGCCAGCAGCTTGGCCACAGGGATCTCCTACGAGCAGTACTTC. It yields the protein CASSLATGISYEQYF.

This clone was picked up a small number of times. CDR3 loop: CASSLDAVSYEQYF. For the CDR3, the DNA is TGTGCCAGCAGCTTAGATGCGGTTTCCTACGAGCAGTACTTC. The chain combines TRBV7-2 with TRBJ2-7, with D uncertain. CDR1 is SGHTA, CDR2 FQGNSA, per germline. The CDR3 runs 14 residues. Between the trimmed V and J ends, which lost 1 base and 1 base, there was a span of 8 bases.

The chain employs TRBV9 and TRBJ1-2, with 7 bases identical to TRBD1. Germline CDR1 and CDR2: SGDLS and YYNGEE. The CDR3 consists of 15 residues. V lost 6 bases, J lost 0 bases, and 8 bases stayed unmatched. The CDR3, as DNA: TGTGCCAGCACCGAGGGACAGCGGACTAACTATGGCTACACCTTC. Its translation is CASTEGQRTNYGYTF.

With regard to this clone: A read error may account for a junction end that differs from germline. Other nucleotide sequences in the sample specify the same CDR3. The chain joins TRBV14 to TRBJ2-1; D is unresolved. From germline, CDR1 is SGHDN and CDR2 FVKESK. The CDR3 has 13 amino acids. The CDR3 DNA is TGTGCTAGCAGCCAAGATCTGGGCGATGAGCAGTTCTTC. Protein: CASSQDLGDEQFF.

This chain joins TRBV6-1 and TRBJ2-3; 7 positions match TRBD2. V trimming: 2 bases; J trimming: 4 bases; junction bases outside the gene matches: 3. Per germline, CDR1 MNHNS and CDR2 SASEGT. The CDR3 loop spans 14 amino acids. CDR3 region: CASSERGEADTQYF. Written as DNA, the CDR3 is TGTGCCAGCAGTGAACGGGGGGAGGCAGATACGCAGTATTTT.

V and J are TRBV7-9 and TRBJ2-5, with 9 bases identical to TRBD2. The CDR3 has 14 amino acids. J was trimmed by 5 bases and V by 3 bases; bases with no gene match: 4. CDR1 is SEHNR, CDR2 FQNEAQ, per germline (reference sequence). The CDR3: CASSFKRGEETQYF. CDR3 sequence (DNA): TGTGCCAGCAGCTTCAAGCGGGGGGAGGAGACCCAGTACTTC.